The rows below give T cell receptor beta chains drawn from one sample of a study of blood T cell repertoires in COVID-19. Libraries were prepared by immunoSEQ multiplex PCR; TCRdb keeps only in-frame clonotypes and omits some of them. The sample has hundreds of thousands of clones; roughly 80% are singletons. The sequencing input was peripheral blood. Source of these receptors: a woman older than 75 with acute or convalescent COVID-19. Each CDR3 is given with its conserved first and last residue. A D gene is named only where the DNA matches it firmly. Not all rows give a size; the values are once, few, many and, for expanded clones, a class.

TRBJ1-5,TRBV12-5,TRBD1,NA,TGTGCTAGTGGTTTGGGCCAGGGGGCAATCCAGCCCCAGCATTTT,CASGLGQGAIQPQHF
TRBJ1-6,TRBV6-5,NA,NA,TGTGCCAGCACCCTACTAGCTTCGAATTCACCCCTCCACTTT,CASTLLASNSPLHF
TRBJ1-5,TRBV10-3,NA,NA,TGTGCCAGCAAGGACAGTTATAGCAATCAGCCCCAGCATTTT,CASKDSYSNQPQHF
TRBJ2-7,TRBV6-5,TRBD2,NA,TGTGCCAGCAGTCCACGGGGGGGGACGACCTACGAGCAGTACTTC,CASSPRGGTTYEQYF
TRBJ2-1,TRBV7-3,TRBD2,NA,TGTGCCAGCAGCTTACCCGGACTAGCGGTCAATGAGCAGTTCTTC,CASSLPGLAVNEQFF
TRBJ2-7,TRBV4-2,TRBD2,NA,TGTGCCAGCAGCCTGGCAACAGCGGGAGGCTCCTACGAGCAGTACTTC,CASSLATAGGSYEQYF
TRBJ1-5,TRBV7-2,NA,NA,TGTGCCAGCAGCTTCGCAGGGATAGGAAGCAATCAGCCCCAGCATTTT,CASSFAGIGSNQPQHF
TRBJ1-2,TRBV7-2,NA,NA,TGTGCCAGCAGCTTAAGCGGACAGAACTATGGCTACACCTTC,CASSLSGQNYGYTF
TRBJ1-4,TRBV19,TRBD1,NA,TGTGCCAGTAACCCCCGGGACAGGGGACGAAAACTGTTTTTT,CASNPRDRGRKLFF
TRBJ2-2,TRBV19,NA,once,TGTGCCAGTAGTGCCCAGGTTTCGAACACCGGGGAGCTGTTTTTT,CASSAQVSNTGELFF
TRBJ2-7,TRBV28,TRBD1,NA,TGTGCCAGCAGTTTAAGGACAGGGGTTAACGAGCAGTACTTC,CASSLRTGVNEQYF
TRBJ2-1,TRBV28,TRBD2,NA,TGTGCCAGCAGTTTACCTGGGAGGGGCAATGAGCAGTTCTTC,CASSLPGRGNEQFF
TRBJ2-5,TRBV9,NA,NA,TGTGCCAGCAGCTTCGGTCGGGGGACGGAGACCCAGTACTTC,CASSFGRGTETQYF
TRBJ2-1,TRBV3-1/TRBV3-2,NA,NA,TGTGCCAGCAGCCAAGATACTAGCAACTATGAGCAGTTCTTC,CASSQDTSNYEQFF
TRBJ1-5,TRBV28,NA,NA,TGTGCCAGCAGTTTTGGGTCCGGGGGCAATCAGCCCCAGCATTTT,CASSFGSGGNQPQHF
TRBJ1-1,TRBV11-3,NA,few,TGTGCCAGCAGCTTTCCAGGGACTGAAGCTTTCTTT,CASSFPGTEAFF
TRBJ1-3,TRBV19,NA,NA,TGTGCCAGTAGTATCATCAGCTCTGGAAACACCATATATTTT,CASSIISSGNTIYF
TRBJ2-5,TRBV18,NA,NA,TGTGCCAGCTCACCCAAACTAACCCCTAGCGCTTCATCGACAGAGACCCAGTACTTC,CASSPKLTPSASSTETQYF
TRBJ2-1,TRBV6-5,TRBD2,NA,TGTGCCAGCAGTCCGGGACTAGCGCACAATGAGCAGTTCTTC,CASSPGLAHNEQFF
TRBJ1-2,TRBV12-3/TRBV12-4,NA,NA,TGTGCCAGCAGACAGGGATCTAACTATGGCTACACCTTC,CASRQGSNYGYTF
TRBJ2-5,TRBV7-2,NA,NA,TGTGCCAGCAGCTTCCAGGAGGTAGAGACCCAGTACTTC,CASSFQEVETQYF
TRBJ2-7,TRBV7-9,NA,NA,TGTGCCAGCAGGGGTGGGACTTACGAGCAGTACTTC,CASRGGTYEQYF